The sample holds many counts of the clone carrying this TCR beta chain. Its antigen is as yet unknown. The source of the sample is a study of T cell repertoires in cytomegalovirus infection. Study at large: Matching HLA type and CMV infection were both indicated by public TCR beta signatures. Study results and limitations: There were HLA-C-restricted CMV-specific TCR beta clonotypes dominating the ex vivo response. Pooled public TCR beta family frequency picked out CMV carriers with the relevant HLA.

One entry per CDR3 protein, called by TCRdb with MiXCR from the reads. The repertoire holds 200,000 to 300,000 distinct CDR3 sequences, with 9% to 15% as singletons. This sequence was found in a human donor in good health (CMV status not recorded). Some clones in this sample may be carry-over from other donors' samples. What was sequenced was PBMCs.

The CDR3: CASSLMLQSSYEQYF. The CDR3 bases are TGTGCCAGCAGCTTAATGCTCCAGAGCTCCTACGAGCAGTACTTC. The chain combines TRBV7-2 with TRBJ2-7, with D uncertain. V was cut by 2 bases and J by 0 bases, with 11 bases left in between. This CDR3 is 15 amino acids long. The germline V gene encodes CDR1 SGHTA and CDR2 FQGNSA.